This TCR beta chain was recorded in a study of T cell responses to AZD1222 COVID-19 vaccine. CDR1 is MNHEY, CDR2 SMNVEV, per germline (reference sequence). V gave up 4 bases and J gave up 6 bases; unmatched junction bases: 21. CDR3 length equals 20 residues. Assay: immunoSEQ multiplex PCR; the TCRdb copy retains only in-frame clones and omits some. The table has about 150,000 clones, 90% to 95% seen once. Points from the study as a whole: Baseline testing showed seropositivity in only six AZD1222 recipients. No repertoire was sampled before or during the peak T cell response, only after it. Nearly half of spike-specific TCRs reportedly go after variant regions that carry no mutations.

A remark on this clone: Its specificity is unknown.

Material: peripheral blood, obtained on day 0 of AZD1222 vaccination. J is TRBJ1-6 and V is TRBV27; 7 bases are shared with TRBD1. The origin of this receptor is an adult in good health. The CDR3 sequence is CASSSRVTGRSSIGNSPLHF. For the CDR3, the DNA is TGTGCCAGCAGTTCCCGGGTGACAGGGCGGAGTTCCATAGGTAATTCACCCCTCCACTTT.